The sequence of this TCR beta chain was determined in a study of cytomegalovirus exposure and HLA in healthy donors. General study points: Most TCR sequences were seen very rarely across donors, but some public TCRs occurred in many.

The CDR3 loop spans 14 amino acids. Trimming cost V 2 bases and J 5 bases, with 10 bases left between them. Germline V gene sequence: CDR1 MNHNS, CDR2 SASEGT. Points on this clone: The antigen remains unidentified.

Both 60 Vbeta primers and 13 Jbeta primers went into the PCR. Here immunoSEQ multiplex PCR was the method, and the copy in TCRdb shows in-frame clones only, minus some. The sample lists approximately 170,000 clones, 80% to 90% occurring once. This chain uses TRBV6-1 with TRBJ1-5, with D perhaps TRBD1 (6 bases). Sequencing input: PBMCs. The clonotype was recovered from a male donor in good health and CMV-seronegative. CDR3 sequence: CASSETGYHQPQHF. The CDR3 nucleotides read TGTGCCAGCAGTGAAACAGGGTACCATCAGCCCCAGCATTTT.